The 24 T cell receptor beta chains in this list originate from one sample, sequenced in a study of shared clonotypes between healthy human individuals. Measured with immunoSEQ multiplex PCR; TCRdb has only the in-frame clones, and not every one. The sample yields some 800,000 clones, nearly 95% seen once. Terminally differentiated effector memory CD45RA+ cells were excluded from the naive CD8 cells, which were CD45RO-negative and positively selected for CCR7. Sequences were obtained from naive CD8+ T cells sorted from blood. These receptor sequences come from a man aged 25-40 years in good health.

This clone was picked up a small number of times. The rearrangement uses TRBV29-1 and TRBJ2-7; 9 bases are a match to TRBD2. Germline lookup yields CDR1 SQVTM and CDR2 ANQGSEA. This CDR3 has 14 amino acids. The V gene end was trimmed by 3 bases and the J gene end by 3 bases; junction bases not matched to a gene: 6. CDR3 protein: CSVDGGRAGYEQYF. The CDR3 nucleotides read TGCAGCGTTGATGGCGGGAGGGCCGGCTACGAGCAGTACTTC.

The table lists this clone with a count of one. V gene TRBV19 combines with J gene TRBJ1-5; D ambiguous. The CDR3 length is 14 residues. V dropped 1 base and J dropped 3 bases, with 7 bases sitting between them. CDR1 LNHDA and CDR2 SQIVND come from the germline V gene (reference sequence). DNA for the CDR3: TGTGCCAGTAGTATAGCCCCGACCAATCAGCCCCAGCATTTT. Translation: CASSIAPTNQPQHF.

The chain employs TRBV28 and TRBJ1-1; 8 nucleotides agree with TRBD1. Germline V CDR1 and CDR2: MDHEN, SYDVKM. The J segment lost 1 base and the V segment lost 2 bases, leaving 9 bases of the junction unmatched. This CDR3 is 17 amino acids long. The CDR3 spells CASSLEGRGRRNTEAFF. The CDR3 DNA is TGTGCCAGCAGTTTAGAGGGCAGGGGGCGTAGGAACACTGAAGCTTTCTTT. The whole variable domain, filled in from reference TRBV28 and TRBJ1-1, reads DVKVTQSSRYLVKRTGEKVFLECVQDMDHENMFWYRQDPGLGLRLIYFSYDVKMKEKGDIPEGYSVSREKKERFSLILESASTNQTSMYLCASSLEGRGRRNTEAFFGQGTRLTVV.

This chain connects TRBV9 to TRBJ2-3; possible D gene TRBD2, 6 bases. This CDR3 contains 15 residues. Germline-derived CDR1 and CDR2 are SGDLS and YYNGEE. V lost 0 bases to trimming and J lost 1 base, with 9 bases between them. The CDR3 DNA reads TGTGCCAGCAGCGTAGGGACTATTGGCACAGATACGCAGTATTTT. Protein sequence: CASSVGTIGTDTQYF.

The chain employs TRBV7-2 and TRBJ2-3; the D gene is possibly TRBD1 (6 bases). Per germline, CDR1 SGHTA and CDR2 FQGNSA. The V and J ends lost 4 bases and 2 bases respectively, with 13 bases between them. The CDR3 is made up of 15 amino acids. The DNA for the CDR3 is TGTGCCAGCAGCTCCGGGACATTCACCACAGATACGCAGTATTTT. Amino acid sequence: CASSSGTFTTDTQYF. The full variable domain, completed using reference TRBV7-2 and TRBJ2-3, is GAGVSQSPSNKVTEKGKDVELRCDPISGHTALYWYRQSLGQGLEFLIYFQGNSAPDKSGLPSDRFSAERTGGSVSTLTIQRTQQEDSAVYLCASSSGTFTTDTQYFGPGTRLTVL.

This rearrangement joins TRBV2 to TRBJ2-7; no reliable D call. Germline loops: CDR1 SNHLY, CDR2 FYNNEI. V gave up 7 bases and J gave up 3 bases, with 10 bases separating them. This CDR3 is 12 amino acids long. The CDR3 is CASTAENYEQYF. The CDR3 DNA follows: TGTGCCAGCACCGCGGAAAACTACGAGCAGTACTTC.

The CDR3: CASSQDPFLDLRGYTF. The CDR3 DNA reads TGCGCCAGCAGCCAAGATCCTTTTTTAGACCTACGGGGCTACACCTTC. The chain is built from TRBV4-3 and TRBJ1-2; the D is unclear. The length of the CDR3 is 16 residues. The germline gives CDR1 LGHNA, CDR2 YSLEER. V was shortened by 0 bases and J by 8 bases, with 19 bases between the two germline ends.

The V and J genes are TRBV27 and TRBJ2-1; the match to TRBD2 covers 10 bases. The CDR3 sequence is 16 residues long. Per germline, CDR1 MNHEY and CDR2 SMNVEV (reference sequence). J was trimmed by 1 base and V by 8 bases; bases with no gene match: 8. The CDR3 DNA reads TGTGCCAGCGGCCGGACTAGCGGTTATTCCTACAATGAGCAGTTCTTC. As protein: CASGRTSGYSYNEQFF.

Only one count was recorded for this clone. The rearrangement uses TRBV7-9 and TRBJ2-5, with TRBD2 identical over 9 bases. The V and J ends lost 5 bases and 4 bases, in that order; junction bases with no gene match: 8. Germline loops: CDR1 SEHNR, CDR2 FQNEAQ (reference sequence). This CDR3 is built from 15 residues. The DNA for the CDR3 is TGTGCCAGCAGCGTACTAGCGGGCGAGGTAGAGACCCAGTACTTC. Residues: CASSVLAGEVETQYF.

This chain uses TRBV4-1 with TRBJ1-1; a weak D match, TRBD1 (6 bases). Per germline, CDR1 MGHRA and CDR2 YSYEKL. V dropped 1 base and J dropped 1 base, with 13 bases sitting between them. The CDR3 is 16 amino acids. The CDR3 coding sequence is TGCGCCAGCAGCCAAGTGGGAGGGACATGGAACACTGAAGCTTTCTTT. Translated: CASSQVGGTWNTEAFF.

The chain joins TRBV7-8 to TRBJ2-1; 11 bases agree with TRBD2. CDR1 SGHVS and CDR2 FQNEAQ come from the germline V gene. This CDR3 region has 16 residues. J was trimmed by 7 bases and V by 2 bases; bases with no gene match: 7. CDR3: CASSLQAGTSGNEQFF. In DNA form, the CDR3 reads TGTGCCAGCAGCTTACAGGCCGGGACTAGCGGTAATGAGCAGTTCTTC.

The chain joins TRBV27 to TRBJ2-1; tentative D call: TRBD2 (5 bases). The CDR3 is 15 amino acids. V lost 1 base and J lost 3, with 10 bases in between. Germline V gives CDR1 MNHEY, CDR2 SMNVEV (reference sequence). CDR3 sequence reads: CASSLFEGDYNEQFF. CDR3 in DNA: TGTGCCAGCAGTTTATTCGAGGGCGACTACAATGAGCAGTTCTTC.

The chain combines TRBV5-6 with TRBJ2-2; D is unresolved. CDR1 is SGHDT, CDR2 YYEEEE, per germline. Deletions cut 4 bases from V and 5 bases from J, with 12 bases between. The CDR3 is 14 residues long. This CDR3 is CASSLTETTGELFF. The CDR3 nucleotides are TGTGCCAGCAGCCTCACGGAGACGACCGGGGAGCTGTTTTTT.

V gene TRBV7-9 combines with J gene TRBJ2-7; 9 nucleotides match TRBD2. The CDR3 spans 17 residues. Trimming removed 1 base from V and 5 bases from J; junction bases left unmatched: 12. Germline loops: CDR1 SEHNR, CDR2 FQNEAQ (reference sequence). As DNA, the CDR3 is TGTGCCAGCAGCTTAGGTAGTAGCGGGAGAATTCGCGACGAGCAGTACTTC. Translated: CASSLGSSGRIRDEQYF.

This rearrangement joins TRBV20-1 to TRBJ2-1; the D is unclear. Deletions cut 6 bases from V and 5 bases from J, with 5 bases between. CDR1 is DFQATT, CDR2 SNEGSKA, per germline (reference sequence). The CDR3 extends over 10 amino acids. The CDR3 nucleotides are TGCAGTGCCAAAGACAATGAGCAGTTCTTC. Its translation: CSAKDNEQFF.

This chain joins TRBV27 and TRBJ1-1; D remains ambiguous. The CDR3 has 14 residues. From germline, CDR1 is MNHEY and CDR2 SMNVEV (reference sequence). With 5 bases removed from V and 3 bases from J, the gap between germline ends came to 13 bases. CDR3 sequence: CASSPVASYTEAFF. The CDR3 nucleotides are TGTGCCAGCAGTCCCGTCGCGTCATACACTGAAGCTTTCTTT.

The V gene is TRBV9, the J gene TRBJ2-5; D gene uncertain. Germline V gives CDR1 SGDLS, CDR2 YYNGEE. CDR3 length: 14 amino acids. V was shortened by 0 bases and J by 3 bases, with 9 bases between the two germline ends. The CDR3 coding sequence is TGTGCCAGCAGCGTAGACGGCAGAAAAGAGACCCAGTACTTC. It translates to CASSVDGRKETQYF.

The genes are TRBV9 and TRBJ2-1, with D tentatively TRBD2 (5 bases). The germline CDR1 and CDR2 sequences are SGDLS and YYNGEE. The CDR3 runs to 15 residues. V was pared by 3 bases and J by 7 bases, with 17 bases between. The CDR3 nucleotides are TGTGCCAGCAGCGCCGACCTGAGGGCACATAATGAGCAGTTCTTC. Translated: CASSADLRAHNEQFF.

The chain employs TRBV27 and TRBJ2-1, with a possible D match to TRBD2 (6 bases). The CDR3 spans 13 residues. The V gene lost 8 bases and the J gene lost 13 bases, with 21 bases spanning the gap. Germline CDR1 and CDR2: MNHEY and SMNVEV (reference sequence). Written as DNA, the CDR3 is TGTGCCAGCCGCGGGATACTTACGTGGGATCAGTTCTTC. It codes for CASRGILTWDQFF.

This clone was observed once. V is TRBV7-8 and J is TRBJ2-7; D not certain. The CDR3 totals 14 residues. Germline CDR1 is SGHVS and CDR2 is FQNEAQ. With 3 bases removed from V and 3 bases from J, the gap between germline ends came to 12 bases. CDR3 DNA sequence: TGTGCCAGCAGCTTCGACGTCTGGGGCTACGAGCAGTACTTC. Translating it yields CASSFDVWGYEQYF.

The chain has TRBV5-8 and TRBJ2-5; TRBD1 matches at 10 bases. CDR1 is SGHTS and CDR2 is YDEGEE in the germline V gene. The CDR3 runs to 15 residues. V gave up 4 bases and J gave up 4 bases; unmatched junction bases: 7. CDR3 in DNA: TGTGCCAGCAGCATAAGACAGGGGGCAAGAGAGACCCAGTACTTC. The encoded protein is CASSIRQGARETQYF.

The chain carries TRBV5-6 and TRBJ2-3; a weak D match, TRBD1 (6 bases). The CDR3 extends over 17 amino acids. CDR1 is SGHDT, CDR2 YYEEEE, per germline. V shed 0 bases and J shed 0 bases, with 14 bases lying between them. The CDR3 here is CASSLEQTGPSTDTQYF. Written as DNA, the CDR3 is TGTGCCAGCAGCTTGGAACAAACAGGGCCCAGCACAGATACGCAGTATTTT.

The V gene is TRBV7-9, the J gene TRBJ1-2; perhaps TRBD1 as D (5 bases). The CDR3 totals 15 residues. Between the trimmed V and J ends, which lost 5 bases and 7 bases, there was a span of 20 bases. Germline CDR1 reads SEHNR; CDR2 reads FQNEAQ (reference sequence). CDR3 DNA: TGTGCCAGCAGCGACCGGGACCGGGAAGTCGCTGGCTACACCTTC. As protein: CASSDRDREVAGYTF.

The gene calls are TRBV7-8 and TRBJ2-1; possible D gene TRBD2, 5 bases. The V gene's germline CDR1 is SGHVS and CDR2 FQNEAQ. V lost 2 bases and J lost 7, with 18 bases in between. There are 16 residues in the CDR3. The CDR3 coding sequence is TGTGCCAGCAGCTTAATTCTGACCGCCACGGGGAATGAGCAGTTCTTC. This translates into CASSLILTATGNEQFF.